The 7 T cell receptor beta chains listed next were all sequenced from one sample in a study of tumor T cells in aggressive B-cell lymphoma. Assay: immunoSEQ multiplex PCR; the TCRdb copy retains only in-frame clones and omits some. The profile shows 150 to 200 clones, over 60% of them singletons. Sequenced input: tumor tissue. The receptors here all came from an adult with diffuse large B cell lymphoma.

The chain employs TRBV6-5 and TRBJ1-6; no reliable D call. Germline CDR1 is MNHEY and CDR2 is SVGAGI. V was clipped by 3 bases and J by 0 bases, with 9 bases between them. CDR3 length: 16 residues. CDR3 residues: CASSYIRSSYNSPLHF. The DNA for the CDR3 is TGTGCCAGCAGTTATATCCGGAGCTCCTATAATTCACCCCTCCACTTT.

This clone was found once. The rearrangement joins TRBV29-1 to TRBJ2-7; perhaps TRBD2 as D (7 bases). CDR1 and CDR2 from the germline V gene are SQVTM and ANQGSEA. CDR3 size: 15 residues. V was pared by 1 base and J by 5 bases, with 18 bases between. The CDR3, as DNA: TGCAGCGTTGAAGTTAACAGGGAGGGGGACGACGAGCAGTACTTC. This codes for CSVEVNREGDDEQYF.

This clone was picked up one time. The rearrangement joins TRBV6-8 to TRBJ1-2; no clear D gene. V gave up 5 bases and J gave up 4 bases, with 23 bases separating them. Germline CDR1 is MNHGY and CDR2 is SAAAGT. The CDR3 runs to 17 residues. CDR3 bases: TGTGCCAGCAGTGAGAGAAGATGCTCTAGAAAGACCTATGGCTACACCTTC. Translating gives CASSERRCSRKTYGYTF.

This sequence joins TRBV6-5 and TRBJ2-7; maybe TRBD2 (5 bases). CDR1 MNHEY and CDR2 SVGAGI come from the germline V gene. V lost 6 bases, J lost 6 bases, and 9 bases lay in between. There are 11 residues in the CDR3. CDR3 in amino acids: CASRTGVEQYF. CDR3 nucleotides: TGTGCCAGCAGAACCGGGGTCGAGCAGTACTTC.

The V call is TRBV9, the J call TRBJ2-3, with D hard to call. Germline-derived CDR1 and CDR2 are SGDLS and YYNGEE. Trimming took off 0 bases at V and 1 base at J, with 6 bases between the two ends. The CDR3 runs to 14 residues. DNA of the CDR3: TGTGCCAGCAGCGTAGTAGTTGGCACAGATACGCAGTATTTT. Its protein product is CASSVVVGTDTQYF.

This chain joins TRBV7-6 and TRBJ2-3; 10 bases agree with TRBD2. CDR1 SGHVS and CDR2 FNYEAQ come from the germline V gene. V gave up 6 bases and J gave up 4 bases; unmatched junction bases: 7. This CDR3 has 15 residues. Here the CDR3 DNA reads TGTGCCAGCAGACTTAAGCGGGGGGGAGCAGATACGCAGTATTTT. Protein sequence: CASRLKRGGADTQYF.

Comments on this clone: The junction and the germline gene differ at one end; a read error may be behind it. Within the sample, other DNA sequences also encode this same CDR3. The chain is built from TRBV6-5 and TRBJ1-1; possibly TRBD1 for D (6 bases). CDR3 length: 13 amino acids. The germline gives CDR1 MNHEY, CDR2 SVGAGI. This chain's CDR3 is CASSYPAGVEAFF. CDR3 in DNA: TGCGCCAGCAGTTACCCGGCAGGGGTAGAAGCTTTCTTT.